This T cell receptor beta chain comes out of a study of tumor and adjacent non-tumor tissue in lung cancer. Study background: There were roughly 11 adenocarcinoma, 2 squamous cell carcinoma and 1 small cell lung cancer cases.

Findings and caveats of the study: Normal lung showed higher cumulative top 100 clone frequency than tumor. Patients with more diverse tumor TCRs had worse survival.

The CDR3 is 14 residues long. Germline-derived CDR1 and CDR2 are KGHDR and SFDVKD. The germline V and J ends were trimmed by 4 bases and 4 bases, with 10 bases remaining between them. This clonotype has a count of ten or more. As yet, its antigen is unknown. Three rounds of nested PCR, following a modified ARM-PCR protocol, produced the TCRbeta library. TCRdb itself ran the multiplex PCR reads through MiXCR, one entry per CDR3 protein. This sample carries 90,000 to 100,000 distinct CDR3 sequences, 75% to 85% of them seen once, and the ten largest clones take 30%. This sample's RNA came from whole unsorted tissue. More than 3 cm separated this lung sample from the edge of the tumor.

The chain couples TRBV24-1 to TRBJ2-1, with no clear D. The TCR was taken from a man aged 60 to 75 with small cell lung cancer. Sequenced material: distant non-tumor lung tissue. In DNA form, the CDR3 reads TGTGCCACCAGTGAGACCGACGGATACAATGAGCAGTTCTTC. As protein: CATSETDGYNEQFF.